This T cell receptor (beta chain) was observed in a study of T cells in Graves' hyperthyroidism and ophthalmopathy. Study summary: The authors collected peripheral blood at initial diagnosis, before any treatment.

Between the trimmed V and J ends, which lost 4 bases and 1 base, there was a span of 10 bases. This CDR3 spans 15 amino acids. Germline V gene sequence: CDR1 LGHDT, CDR2 YNNKEL (reference sequence). This clonotype was recorded at least ten times. From RNA transcripts, TCR beta CDR3 regions were amplified. RT-PCR in the first round (using the HTBI primer set) targeted the TCR CDR3. TCRdb reprocessed the multiplex PCR reads via MiXCR and lists one record per CDR3 protein. The sample has under 250,000 distinct CDR3 sequences; 17% are singletons. The sequence was collected from a man in his forties or fifties with Graves' hyperthyroidism. The chain employs TRBV3-1 and TRBJ2-2; D unclear. The sequencing sample was made of blood. This chain's CDR3 is CASSPRTGNTGELFF. Here the CDR3 DNA reads TGTGCCAGCAGCCCACGGACGGGGAACACCGGGGAGCTGTTTTTT. The entire variable domain, with the rest obtained from reference TRBV3-1 and TRBJ2-2, is as follows: DTAVSQTPKYLVTQMGNDKSIKCEQNLGHDTMYWYKQDSKKFLKIMFSYNNKELIINETVPNRFSPKSPDKAHLNLHINSLELGDSAVYFCASSPRTGNTGELFFGEGSRLTVL.